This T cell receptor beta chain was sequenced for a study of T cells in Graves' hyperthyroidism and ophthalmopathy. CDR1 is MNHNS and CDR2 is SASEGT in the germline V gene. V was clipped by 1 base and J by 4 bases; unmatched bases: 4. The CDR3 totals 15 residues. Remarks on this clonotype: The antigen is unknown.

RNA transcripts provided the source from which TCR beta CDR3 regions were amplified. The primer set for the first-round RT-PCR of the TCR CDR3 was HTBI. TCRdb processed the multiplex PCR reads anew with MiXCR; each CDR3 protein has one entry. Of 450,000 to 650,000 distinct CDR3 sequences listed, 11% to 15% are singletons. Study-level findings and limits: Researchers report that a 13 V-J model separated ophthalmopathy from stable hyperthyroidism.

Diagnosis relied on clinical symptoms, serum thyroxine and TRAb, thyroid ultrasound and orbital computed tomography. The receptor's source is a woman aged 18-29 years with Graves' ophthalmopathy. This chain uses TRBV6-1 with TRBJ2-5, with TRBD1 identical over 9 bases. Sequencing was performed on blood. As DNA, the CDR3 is TGTGCCAGCAGTGAAGGGGACAGGGCGCGAGAGACCCAGTACTTC. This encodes CASSEGDRARETQYF.